This T cell receptor (beta chain) was recovered during a study of Graves' ophthalmopathy and Graves' hyperthyroidism. Beta-chain TCR CDR3 regions were amplified from RNA transcripts. Amplification began with first-round RT-PCR using HTBI primers, then second-round multiplex PCR was performed. MiXCR, run by TCRdb on the multiplex PCR reads, gives a single entry per CDR3 protein. The top ten clones hold around 25% of a sample with roughly 51,000 distinct CDR3 sequences, over 40% of them seen once. This clonotype was found many times. Its cognate antigen is unknown. PBMCs stemmed from roughly 9.4 ml of fresh peripheral blood. CDR3 length equals 15 residues. From germline, CDR1 is SEHNR and CDR2 FQNEAQ (reference sequence). Points from the study as a whole: With a specificity of under 85% and a sensitivity of over 65%, the model predicted ophthalmopathy progression. Using a 13-signature model, the authors split ophthalmopathy from stable hyperthyroidism, with 85% to 90% sensitivity and 70% to 83% specificity. Among thyroid clonotypes expanded above 0.001 frequency, most also appeared in blood.

Sequenced: peripheral blood. The chain combines TRBV7-9 with TRBJ2-7; perhaps TRBD1 as D (6 bases). This receptor was identified in an adult man with Graves' ophthalmopathy. The CDR3 DNA is TGTGCTTCGGGGTCCCCGACAACAGGGACCTACGAGCAGTACTTC. Translation: CASGSPTTGTYEQYF.